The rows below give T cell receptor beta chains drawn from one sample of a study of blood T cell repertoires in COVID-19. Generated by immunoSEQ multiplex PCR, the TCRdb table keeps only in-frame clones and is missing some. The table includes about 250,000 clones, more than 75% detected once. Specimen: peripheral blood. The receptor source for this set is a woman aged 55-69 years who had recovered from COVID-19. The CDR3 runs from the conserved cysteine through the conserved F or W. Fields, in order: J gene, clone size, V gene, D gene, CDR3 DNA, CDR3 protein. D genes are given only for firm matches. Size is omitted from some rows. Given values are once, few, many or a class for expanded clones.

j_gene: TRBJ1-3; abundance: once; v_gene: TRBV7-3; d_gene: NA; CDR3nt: TGTGCCAGCAGCTCTGACAGCTCTGGAAACACCATATATTTT; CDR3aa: CASSSDSSGNTIYF
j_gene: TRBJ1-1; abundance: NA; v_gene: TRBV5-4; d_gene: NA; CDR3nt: TGTGCCAGCAGCTTGTTCCAGGGGACTGAAGCTTTCTTT; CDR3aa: CASSLFQGTEAFF
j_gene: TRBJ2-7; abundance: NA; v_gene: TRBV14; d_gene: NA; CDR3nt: TGTGCCAGCAGCCGGGACATGGTGAGGGAGCAGTACTTC; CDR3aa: CASSRDMVREQYF
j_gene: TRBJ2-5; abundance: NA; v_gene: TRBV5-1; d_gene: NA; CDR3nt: TGCGCCAGCAGCTTGGCCCGGGAGACCCAGTACTTC; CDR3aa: CASSLARETQYF
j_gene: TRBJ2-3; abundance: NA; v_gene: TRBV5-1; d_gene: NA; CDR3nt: TGCGCCAGCAAAACGGGGGGCGGGGAAGATACGCAGTATTTT; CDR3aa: CASKTGGGEDTQYF
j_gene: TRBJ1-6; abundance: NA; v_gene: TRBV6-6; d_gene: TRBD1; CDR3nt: TGTGCCAGCAGTTTGTCGACAGGGTATAATTCACCCCTCCACTTT; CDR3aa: CASSLSTGYNSPLHF
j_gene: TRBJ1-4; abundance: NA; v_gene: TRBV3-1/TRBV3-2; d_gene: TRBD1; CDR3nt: TGTGCCAGCAGCCAGGAAATAGCGGGACAGGGTTTTGAAAAACTGTTTTTT; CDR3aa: CASSQEIAGQGFEKLFF
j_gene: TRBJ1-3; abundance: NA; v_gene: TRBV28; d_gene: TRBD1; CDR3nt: TGTGCCAGCAGACAGGGGAATGGAAACACCATATATTTT; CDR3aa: CASRQGNGNTIYF
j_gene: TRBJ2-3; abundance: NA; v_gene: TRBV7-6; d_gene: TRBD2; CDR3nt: TGTGCCAGCAGCCATGAAGGATTAATGAGCGGGGGGGACACAGATACGCAGTATTTT; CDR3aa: CASSHEGLMSGGDTDTQYF
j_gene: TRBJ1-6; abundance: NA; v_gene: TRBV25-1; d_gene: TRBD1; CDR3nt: TGTGCCAGCAGTGTGACAGGGGGGGATTCACCCCTCCACTTT; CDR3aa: CASSVTGGDSPLHF
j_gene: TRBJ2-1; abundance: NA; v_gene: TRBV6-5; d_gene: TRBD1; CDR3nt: TGTGCCAGCAGTTACTCCCGGGACAGGGATCCGTTCTTC; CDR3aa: CASSYSRDRDPFF
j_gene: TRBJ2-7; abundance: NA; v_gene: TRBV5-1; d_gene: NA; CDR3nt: TGCGCCAGCAGCTTACAGGGAGCGGCCTACGAGCAGTACTTC; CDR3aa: CASSLQGAAYEQYF